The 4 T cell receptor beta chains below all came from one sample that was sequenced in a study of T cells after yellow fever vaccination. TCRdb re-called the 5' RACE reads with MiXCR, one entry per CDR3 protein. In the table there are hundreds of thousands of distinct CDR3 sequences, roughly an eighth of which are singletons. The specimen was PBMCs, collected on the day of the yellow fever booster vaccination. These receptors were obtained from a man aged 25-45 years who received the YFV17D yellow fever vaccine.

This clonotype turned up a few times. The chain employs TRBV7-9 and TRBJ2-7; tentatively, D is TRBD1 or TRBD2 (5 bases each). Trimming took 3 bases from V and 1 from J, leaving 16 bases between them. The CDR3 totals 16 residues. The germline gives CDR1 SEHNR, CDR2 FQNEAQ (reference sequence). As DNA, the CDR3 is TGTGCCAGCAGCTTGGGTTTGGGGGAGCTGTCCTACGAGCAGTACTTC. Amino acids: CASSLGLGELSYEQYF.

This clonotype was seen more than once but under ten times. This CDR3 is CASSQVLASGAHEQYF. CDR3 bases: TGTGCCAGCAGCCAAGTATTGGCTAGCGGGGCCCACGAGCAGTACTTC. V usage is TRBV3-1 and J usage is TRBJ2-7; the match to TRBD2 covers 9 bases. Germline lookup yields CDR1 LGHDT and CDR2 YNNKEL (reference sequence). CDR3 length equals 16 residues. With V trimmed by 1 base and J by 5 bases, 9 bases remained unmatched.

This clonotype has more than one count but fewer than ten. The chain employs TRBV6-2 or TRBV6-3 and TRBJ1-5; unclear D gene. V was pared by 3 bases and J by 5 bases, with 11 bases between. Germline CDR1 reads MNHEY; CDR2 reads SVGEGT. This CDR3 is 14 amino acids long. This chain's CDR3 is CASSYRAADQPQHF. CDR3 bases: TGTGCCAGCAGTTATAGGGCAGCAGATCAGCCCCAGCATTTT.

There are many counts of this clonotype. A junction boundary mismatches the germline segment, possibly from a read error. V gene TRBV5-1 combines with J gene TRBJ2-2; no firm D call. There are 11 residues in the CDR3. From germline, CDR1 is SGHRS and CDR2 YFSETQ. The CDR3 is CASSGAGELFF. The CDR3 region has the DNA TGTGCCAGCAGTGGGGCCGGGGAGCTGTTTTTT.